This record covers a single TCR beta chain. Authors' processing steps: Estimation of nucleated cell counts was performed using reference gene primer amplification. Sequenced by immunoSEQ multiplex PCR; TCRdb stores in-frame clones only, minus some. That table furnishes V, J and clone size, whereas the DNA furnished D and trimming. The table includes hundreds of thousands of clones, roughly 91% detected once. These data belong to a study of blood T cell repertoires in COVID-19. Study in general: Acute and convalescent COVID-19 specimens originated in the United States, Italy and Spain.

Seattle patients were enrolled while actively infected and followed longitudinally. The ends lost 8 bases at V and 3 bases at J; junction bases unmatched: 0. In germline, CDR1 is ENHRY, CDR2 SYGVKD. The CDR3 extends over 11 amino acids. The genes are TRBV10-3 and TRBJ2-7; 8 positions match TRBD1. This sequence was found in a woman in her twenties or thirties with COVID-19, enrolled during active disease. Sequencing was carried out using peripheral blood. The CDR3, as DNA: TGTGCCATCGGACAGGGCTACGAGCAGTACTTC. Encoded protein: CAIGQGYEQYF.